This TCR beta chain was recovered during a study of shared clonotypes between healthy human individuals. Terminally differentiated effector memory CD45RA+ cells were left out of the naive CD8 fraction, which was CD45RO-negative and positively selected for CCR7. The healthy adult donors were HIV-negative and reported no recent acute infections or vaccinations. Measured with immunoSEQ multiplex PCR; TCRdb has only the in-frame clones, and not every one. The sample yields roughly 2.1 million clones, about 92% seen once. CDR1 is KGHSH and CDR2 is LQKENI in the germline V gene. V shed 4 bases and J 7 bases; nucleotides not matched to a gene: 11. This CDR3 region has 17 residues.

The chain has TRBV18 and TRBJ2-1, with 12 nucleotides matching TRBD2. This clonotype was obtained from a man aged 18 to 30 in good health. Some clones in this sample may be carry-over from other donors' samples. Material for sequencing was naive CD8+ T cells from PBMCs. CDR3 region: CASSQQPTSGSSNEQFF. The DNA for the CDR3 is TGTGCCAGCTCACAGCAACCGACTAGCGGGAGTTCGAATGAGCAGTTCTTC. The full variable domain, rest sourced from reference TRBV18 and TRBJ2-1, is NAGVMQNPRHLVRRRGQEARLRCSPMKGHSHVYWYRQLPEEGLKFMVYLQKENIIDESGMPKERFSAEFPKEGPSILRIQQVVRGDSAAYFCASSQQPTSGSSNEQFFGPGTRLTVL.